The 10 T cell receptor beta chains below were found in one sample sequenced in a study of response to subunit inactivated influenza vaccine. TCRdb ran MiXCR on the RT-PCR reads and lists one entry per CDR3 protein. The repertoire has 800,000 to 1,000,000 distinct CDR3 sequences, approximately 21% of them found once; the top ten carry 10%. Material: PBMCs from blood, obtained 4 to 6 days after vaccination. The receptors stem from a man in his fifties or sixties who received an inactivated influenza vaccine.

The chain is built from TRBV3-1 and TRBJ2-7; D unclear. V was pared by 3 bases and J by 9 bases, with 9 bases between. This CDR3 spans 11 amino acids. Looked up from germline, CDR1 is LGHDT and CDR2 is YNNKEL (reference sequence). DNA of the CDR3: TGTGCCAGCAGCCAGGAAACAGCGCAGTACTTC. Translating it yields CASSQETAQYF.

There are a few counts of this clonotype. For the CDR3, the DNA is TGTGCCACCAGTGATAGCGGGAGGGAGACCGGGGAGCTGTTTTTT. This translates into CATSDSGRETGELFF. This chain connects TRBV24-1 to TRBJ2-2, with 10 bases that match TRBD2. The junction had 2 bases not matched to a gene; V was cut back by 3 bases and J by 5 bases. The CDR3 length is 15 residues. The germline CDR1 and CDR2 sequences are KGHDR and SFDVKD.

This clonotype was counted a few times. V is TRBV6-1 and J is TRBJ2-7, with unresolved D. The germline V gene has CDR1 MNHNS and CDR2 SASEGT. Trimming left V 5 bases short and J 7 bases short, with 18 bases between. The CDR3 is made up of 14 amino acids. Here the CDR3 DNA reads TGTGCCAGCAGTCCAATTACAACCATAGGGGAGCAGTACTTC. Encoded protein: CASSPITTIGEQYF.

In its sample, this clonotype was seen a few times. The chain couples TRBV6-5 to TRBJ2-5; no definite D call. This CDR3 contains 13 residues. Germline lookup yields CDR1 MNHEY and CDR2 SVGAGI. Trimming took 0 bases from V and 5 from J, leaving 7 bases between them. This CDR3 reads CASSYSNEETQYF. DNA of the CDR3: TGTGCCAGCAGTTACTCGAACGAGGAGACCCAGTACTTC.

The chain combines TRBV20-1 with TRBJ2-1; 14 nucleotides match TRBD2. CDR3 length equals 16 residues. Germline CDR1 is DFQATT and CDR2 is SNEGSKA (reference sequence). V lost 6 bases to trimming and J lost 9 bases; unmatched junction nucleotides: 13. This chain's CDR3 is CSATRRGLAGVLEQFF. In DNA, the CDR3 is TGCAGTGCCACAAGGCGGGGACTAGCGGGAGTGCTTGAGCAGTTCTTC.

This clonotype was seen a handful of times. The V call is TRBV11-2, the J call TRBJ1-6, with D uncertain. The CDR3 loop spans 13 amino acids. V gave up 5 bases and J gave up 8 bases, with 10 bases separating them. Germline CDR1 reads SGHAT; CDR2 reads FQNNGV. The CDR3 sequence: CASSARLDSPLHF. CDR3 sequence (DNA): TGTGCCAGCAGCGCCCGTCTTGATTCACCCCTCCACTTT.

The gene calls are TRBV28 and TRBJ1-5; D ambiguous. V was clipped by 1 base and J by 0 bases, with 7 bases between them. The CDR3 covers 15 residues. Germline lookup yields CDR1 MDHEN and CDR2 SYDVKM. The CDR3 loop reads CASSLYADSNQPQHF. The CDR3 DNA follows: TGTGCCAGCAGTTTATATGCAGATAGCAATCAGCCCCAGCATTTT.

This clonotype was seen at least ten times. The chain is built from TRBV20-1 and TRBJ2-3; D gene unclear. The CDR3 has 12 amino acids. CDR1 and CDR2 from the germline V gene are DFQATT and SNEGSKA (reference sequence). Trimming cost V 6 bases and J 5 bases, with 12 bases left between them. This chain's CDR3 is CSAHDHRDTQYF. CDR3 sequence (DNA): TGCAGTGCACACGACCACAGAGATACGCAGTATTTT.

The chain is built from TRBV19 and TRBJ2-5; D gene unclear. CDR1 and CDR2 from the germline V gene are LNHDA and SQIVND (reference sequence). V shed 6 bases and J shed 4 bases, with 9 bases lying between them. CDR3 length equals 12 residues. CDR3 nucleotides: TGTGCCAGTAGGCAAGGGCGAGAGACCCAGTACTTC. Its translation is CASRQGRETQYF.

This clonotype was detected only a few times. The CDR3 is CASSYEGTGNQPQHF. CDR3 in DNA: TGTGCCAGCAGTTACGAGGGTACGGGCAATCAGCCCCAGCATTTT. The chain carries TRBV6-2 or TRBV6-3 and TRBJ1-5; D ambiguous. The V gene lost 2 bases and the J gene lost 2 bases, with 10 bases spanning the gap. CDR1 and CDR2 (germline): MNHEY, SVGEGT. There are 15 residues in the CDR3.